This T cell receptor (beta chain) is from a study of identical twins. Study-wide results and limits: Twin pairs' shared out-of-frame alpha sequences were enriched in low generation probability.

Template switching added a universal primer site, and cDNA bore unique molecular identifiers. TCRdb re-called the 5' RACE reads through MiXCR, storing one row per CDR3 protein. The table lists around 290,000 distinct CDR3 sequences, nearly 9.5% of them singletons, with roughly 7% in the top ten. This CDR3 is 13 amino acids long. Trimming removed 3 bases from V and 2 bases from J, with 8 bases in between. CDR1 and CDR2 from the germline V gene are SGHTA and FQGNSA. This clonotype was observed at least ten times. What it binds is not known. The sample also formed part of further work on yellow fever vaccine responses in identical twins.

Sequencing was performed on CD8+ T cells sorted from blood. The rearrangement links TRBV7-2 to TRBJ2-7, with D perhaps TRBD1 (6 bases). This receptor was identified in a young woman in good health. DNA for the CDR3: TGTGCCAGCAGCTTCGACAGGCCCTACGAGCAGTACTTC. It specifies CASSFDRPYEQYF.